This T cell receptor beta chain was retrieved from a study of cytotoxic CD8 clonotypes in ibrutinib-treated CLL. The overall study: Treatment had run for a median around eleven months, range 6 to 36, when response samples were taken. Points from the study as a whole: Baseline levels of clonality went above those of age-matched healthy donors and moved with circulating CD8+ T-cell counts.

Generated by immunoSEQ multiplex PCR, the TCRdb table keeps only in-frame clones and is missing some. The table shows approximately 190,000 clones, with roughly 65% occurring only once. The V and J ends lost 3 bases and 7 bases respectively, with 13 bases between them. CDR3 length: 13 amino acids. Germline lookup yields CDR1 MNHNS and CDR2 SASEGT. On this clone: Its target is not known.

The specimen comprised PBMCs, sampled after 12 months of ibrutinib treatment. The V and J genes are TRBV6-1 and TRBJ2-7; perhaps D is TRBD1 or TRBD2 (5 bases each). This TCR came from a human donor with chronic lymphocytic leukemia. CDR3 in amino acids: CASSDPGSWEQYF. In DNA form, the CDR3 reads TGTGCCAGCAGTGATCCAGGGAGTTGGGAGCAGTACTTC.